The 8 T cell receptor beta chains listed next were all sequenced from one sample in a study of Graves' ophthalmopathy and Graves' hyperthyroidism. Amplification of the TCR beta CDR3 regions used RNA transcripts (as template). RT-PCR was first run with HTBI primers, then multiplex PCR in a second round. TCRdb reanalysed the multiplex PCR reads using MiXCR and keeps one entry per CDR3 protein. The repertoire holds around 1.1 million distinct CDR3 sequences, with about 35% as singletons. Sequencing was done on a sample of peripheral blood or thyroid tissue (not recorded which). The receptors here all came from an adult man with Graves' hyperthyroidism.

The chain carries TRBV7-2 and TRBJ2-5; D may be TRBD1 (8 bases). CDR1 and CDR2 from the germline V gene are SGHTA and FQGNSA. This CDR3 spans 17 amino acids. Trimming shortened V by 3 bases and J by 1 base, and 18 bases separated the two germline ends. The CDR3 spells CASSFQGAGAFQETQYF. CDR3 DNA sequence: TGTGCCAGCAGCTTCCAGGGGGCGGGAGCCTTCCAAGAGACCCAGTACTTC.

The chain combines TRBV27 with TRBJ2-2; TRBD2 is a possible D gene (6 bases). V was trimmed by 6 bases and J by 8 bases, leaving 16 bases between them. This CDR3 comprises 14 residues. Germline V gene data show CDR1 as MNHEY and CDR2 as SMNVEV (reference sequence). Here the CDR3 reads CASSHQRALGELFF. CDR3 sequence (DNA): TGTGCCAGCAGCCACCAGCGGGCCCTGGGGGAGCTGTTTTTT.

The V gene is TRBV24-1, the J gene TRBJ1-1; D not resolved. There are 12 residues in the CDR3. V dropped 5 bases and J dropped 5 bases, with 8 bases sitting between them. Germline CDR1 reads KGHDR; CDR2 reads SFDVKD. The CDR3 protein is CATSGRQTEAFF. CDR3 nucleotide sequence: TGTGCCACCAGTGGAAGGCAGACTGAAGCTTTCTTT.

Turning to this clonotype: A much bigger clone sits one base away, suggesting this may be a read error. The chain combines TRBV5-5 with TRBJ2-7, with D tentatively TRBD1 or TRBD2 (6 bases each). This CDR3 has 15 amino acids. Trimming stripped 5 bases from V and 2 bases from J, with 17 bases between. Germline CDR1 reads SGHKS; CDR2 reads YYEKEE (reference sequence). The CDR3 DNA reads TGTGCCAGCAGACAGGACAGTTGGGGGGCCTACGAGCAGTACTTC. It codes for CASRQDSWGAYEQYF.

This clonotype was recorded many times. The J gene is TRBJ2-7, the V gene TRBV7-9, with 8 bases that match TRBD1. The germline V gene encodes CDR1 SEHNR and CDR2 FQNEAQ (reference sequence). CDR3 length equals 14 residues. Germline trimming cut 1 base from V and 3 bases from J; bases unmatched to any gene: 2. The CDR3 DNA reads as TGTGCCAGCAGCTTAGGGACAGGGATCTACGAGCAGTACTTC. Amino acids: CASSLGTGIYEQYF.

This clonotype has a count of ten or more. The chain is built from TRBV14 and TRBJ2-7; perhaps TRBD1 as D (5 bases). Trimming left V 4 bases short and J 6 bases short, with 16 bases between. Per the germline V gene, CDR1 is SGHDN and CDR2 is FVKESK. The CDR3 runs 14 residues. The CDR3 reads CASSREGAHREQYF. DNA of the CDR3: TGTGCCAGCAGCCGAGAAGGGGCCCACCGCGAGCAGTACTTC.

This chain joins TRBV28 and TRBJ2-7; D may be TRBD2 (6 bases). This CDR3 is 15 amino acids long. The V and J ends lost 6 bases and 0 bases respectively, with 15 bases between them. Germline V gene lookup returns CDR1 MDHEN and CDR2 SYDVKM. Here the CDR3 reads CASSRYQGGSYEQYF. The CDR3 bases are TGTGCCAGCAGCCGCTACCAGGGAGGCTCCTACGAGCAGTACTTC.

The V and J genes are TRBV20-1 and TRBJ2-2; the match to TRBD2 covers 9 bases. Germline V gene data show CDR1 as DFQATT and CDR2 as SNEGSKA (reference sequence). CDR3 size: 15 residues. J lost 3 bases, V lost 0 bases, and 2 bases had no gene match. This CDR3 is CSARDTSGYTGELFF. In DNA form, the CDR3 reads TGCAGTGCTAGAGACACTAGCGGGTACACCGGGGAGCTGTTTTTT.